Listed below are T cell receptor beta chains from one sample, sequenced in a study of control samples from healthy donors and cancer patients. Sequenced by immunoSEQ multiplex PCR; TCRdb stores in-frame clones only, minus some. The sample consists of some 130,000 clones, roughly 86% of them appearing once. Source material: PBMCs. These receptors originate from a man in his forties or fifties with head and neck cancer. CDR3s include the opening cysteine and the closing phenylalanine or tryptophan. A D gene is named only where the DNA matches it firmly. Clone size is not always given. Where it is, it says once, few, many or a class for expanded clones.

j_call: TRBJ2-1
v_call: TRBV7-2
clone_size: -
d_call: -
cdr3_nt: TGTGCCAGCAGAGCAACGGGATTCTCCTACAATGAGCAGTTCTTC
cdr3_aa: CASRATGFSYNEQFF

j_call: TRBJ2-5
v_call: TRBV5-1
clone_size: -
d_call: -
cdr3_nt: TGCGCCAGCAGCTTGGCGGGAGAGGGGGAGACCCAGTACTTC
cdr3_aa: CASSLAGEGETQYF

j_call: TRBJ2-1
v_call: TRBV7-2
clone_size: -
d_call: TRBD2
cdr3_nt: TGTGCCAGCAGCTTAGGATTGGGTAGCGGGGGGAACAATGAGCAGTTCTTC
cdr3_aa: CASSLGLGSGGNNEQFF

j_call: TRBJ2-3
v_call: TRBV3-1/TRBV3-2
clone_size: -
d_call: TRBD1
cdr3_nt: TGTGCCAGCAGCCCCAGGGACAGGGGGCGGACAGATACGCAGTATTTT
cdr3_aa: CASSPRDRGRTDTQYF

j_call: TRBJ2-1
v_call: TRBV3-1/TRBV3-2
clone_size: -
d_call: -
cdr3_nt: TGTGCCAGCAGCCAAGGTAACAGAGTACCCTACAATGAGCAGTTCTTC
cdr3_aa: CASSQGNRVPYNEQFF

j_call: TRBJ2-7
v_call: TRBV27
clone_size: -
d_call: -
cdr3_nt: TGTGCCAGCATGTGGGGGGTCGGGTCCTACGAGCAGTACTTC
cdr3_aa: CASMWGVGSYEQYF

j_call: TRBJ2-3
v_call: TRBV7-9
clone_size: once
d_call: -
cdr3_nt: TGTGCCAGCAGCTTAGTCGGGGGAACGTCTAGCACAGATACGCAGTATTTT
cdr3_aa: CASSLVGGTSSTDTQYF

j_call: TRBJ2-2
v_call: TRBV28
clone_size: -
d_call: -
cdr3_nt: TGTGCCAGCAGTCCGCCGGGGGTCCGAATATCCGGGGAGCTGTTTTTT
cdr3_aa: CASSPPGVRISGELFF

j_call: TRBJ2-5
v_call: TRBV19
clone_size: -
d_call: -
cdr3_nt: TGTGCCAGTAGTAAAGTTCTCGGTTTTGGGGAGACCCAGTACTTC
cdr3_aa: CASSKVLGFGETQYF

j_call: TRBJ1-4
v_call: TRBV21-1
clone_size: -
d_call: -
cdr3_nt: TGTGCCAGCAGCAAAGGAACAGGGGATGAAAAACTGTTTTTT
cdr3_aa: CASSKGTGDEKLFF

j_call: TRBJ2-3
v_call: TRBV19
clone_size: once
d_call: TRBD2
cdr3_nt: TGTGCCAGTAGTCCAGATCCGGGACTAGCGGGGGGCGTGGATACGCAGTATTTT
cdr3_aa: CASSPDPGLAGGVDTQYF

j_call: TRBJ2-1
v_call: TRBV5-4
clone_size: -
d_call: TRBD1
cdr3_nt: TGTGCCAGCAGCTTGGCCGACAGGGTCAATGAGCAGTTCTTC
cdr3_aa: CASSLADRVNEQFF

j_call: TRBJ2-7
v_call: TRBV5-3
clone_size: -
d_call: -
cdr3_nt: TGTGCCAGAAAGCCGACAGCCTACGAGCAGTACTTC
cdr3_aa: CARKPTAYEQYF